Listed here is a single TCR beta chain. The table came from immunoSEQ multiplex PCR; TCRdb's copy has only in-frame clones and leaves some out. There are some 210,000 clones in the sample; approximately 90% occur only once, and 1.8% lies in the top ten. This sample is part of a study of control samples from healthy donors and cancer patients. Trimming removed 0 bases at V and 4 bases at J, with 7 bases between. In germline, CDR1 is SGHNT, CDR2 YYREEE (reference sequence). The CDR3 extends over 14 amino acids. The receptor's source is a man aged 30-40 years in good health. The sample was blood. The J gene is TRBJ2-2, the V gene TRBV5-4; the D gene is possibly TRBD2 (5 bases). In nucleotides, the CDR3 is TGTGCCAGCAGCTTGGCGGGGATCACCGGGGAGCTGTTTTTT. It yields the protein CASSLAGITGELFF.